This TCR beta chain was captured by sequencing in a study of OX40 agonist ivuxolimab in advanced cancers. Whole-study context: Administration of intravenous ivuxolimab to patients occurred every 2 weeks at 0.01 to 10 mg/kg. Patients were approximately 80% male with ages roughly 20 to 85, mean approximately 58. Prior therapy, whether anti-PD-1, anti-PD-L1 or anti-CTLA-4, was allowed, and roughly 40% had some.

This clone is a singleton in its sample. TCRdb's copy holds only in-frame clones and misses some; the assay was immunoSEQ multiplex PCR. The sample records 60,000 or so clones, 84% being singletons. Trimming stripped 2 bases from V and 6 bases from J, with 15 bases between. The CDR3 extends over 15 amino acids. CDR1 MNHEY and CDR2 SVGAGI come from the germline V gene. The gene calls are TRBV6-5 and TRBJ2-3, with TRBD2 as a possible D gene (6 bases). Material: CD4+ or CD8+ T cells sorted from blood, obtained in a trial of the OX40 agonist ivuxolimab. The TCR comes from an adult with an advanced solid tumor such as melanoma, head and neck, liver or kidney cancer. CDR3 residues: CASSYGFAGRDTQYF. In nucleotides, the CDR3 is TGTGCCAGCAGTTACGGGTTTGCGGGAAGGGATACGCAGTATTTT.